This TCR beta chain was sequenced during a study of CD8 T cells in ankylosing spondylitis. This clonotype has a count of ten or more. Its antigen is currently unknown. TCRdb redid the calling of the 5' RACE reads with MiXCR, one entry per CDR3 protein. The data show 150,000 to 200,000 distinct CDR3 sequences, 9.8% seen once. The V end lost 6 bases, the J end lost 2 bases, and 8 bases lay between the germline ends. Germline CDR1 is MNHNS and CDR2 is SASEGT. CDR3 length: 13 residues. Study observations and caveats: Ankylosing spondylitis blood appeared to carry a characteristic TCR beta motif of several highly homologous variants.

This TCR was recovered from a female donor with ankylosing spondylitis or in good health (not recorded which). The chain uses TRBV6-1 and TRBJ2-1, with D uncertain. The material sequenced was blood, either unsorted or a sorted T cell fraction (not recorded which). The CDR3 region is CASRGFPYNEQFF. The DNA for the CDR3 is TGTGCCAGCAGGGGGTTTCCCTACAATGAGCAGTTCTTC.